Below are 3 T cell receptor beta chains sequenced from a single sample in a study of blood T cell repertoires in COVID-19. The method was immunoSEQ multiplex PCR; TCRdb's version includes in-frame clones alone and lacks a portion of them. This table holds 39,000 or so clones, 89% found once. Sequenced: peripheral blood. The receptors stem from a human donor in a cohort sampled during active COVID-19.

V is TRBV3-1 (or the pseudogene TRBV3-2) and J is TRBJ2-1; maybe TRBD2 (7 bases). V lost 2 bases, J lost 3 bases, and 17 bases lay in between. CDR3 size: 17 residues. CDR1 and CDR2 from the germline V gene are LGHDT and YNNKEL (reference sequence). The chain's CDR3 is CASSQSLGGGRYNEQFF. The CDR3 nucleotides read TGTGCCAGCAGCCAATCCCTGGGAGGGGGGCGCTACAATGAGCAGTTCTTC.

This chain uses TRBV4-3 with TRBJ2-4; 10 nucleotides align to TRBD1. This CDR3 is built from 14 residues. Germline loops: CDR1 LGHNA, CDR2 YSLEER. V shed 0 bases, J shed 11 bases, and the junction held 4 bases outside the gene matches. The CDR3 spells CASSQERTGGVQYF. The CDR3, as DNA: TGCGCCAGCAGCCAAGAGAGGACAGGGGGGGTTCAGTACTTC.

CDR3: CASRPTTSTDTQYF. The CDR3 DNA reads as TGTGCCAGCAGGCCGACTACTAGCACAGATACGCAGTATTTT. The rearrangement uses TRBV3-1 (or the pseudogene TRBV3-2) and TRBJ2-3, with D maybe TRBD2 (5 bases). The CDR3 has 14 amino acids. V lost 6 bases and J lost 0, with 10 bases in between. The germline gives CDR1 LGHDT, CDR2 YNNKEL (reference sequence).